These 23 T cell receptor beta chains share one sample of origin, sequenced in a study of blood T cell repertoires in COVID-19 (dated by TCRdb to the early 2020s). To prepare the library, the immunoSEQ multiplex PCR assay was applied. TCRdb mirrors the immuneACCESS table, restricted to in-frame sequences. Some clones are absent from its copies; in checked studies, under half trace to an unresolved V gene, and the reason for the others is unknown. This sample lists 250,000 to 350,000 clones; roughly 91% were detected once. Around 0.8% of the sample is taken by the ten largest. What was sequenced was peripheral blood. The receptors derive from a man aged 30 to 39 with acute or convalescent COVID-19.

CDR3 sequence reads: CASQSYNSPLHF. The CDR3 DNA sequence: TGTGCCAGCCAGTCCTATAATTCACCCCTCCACTTT. The genes are TRBV3-1 (or the pseudogene TRBV3-2) and TRBJ1-6, with D unclear. In germline, CDR1 is LGHDT, CDR2 YNNKEL (reference sequence). This CDR3 has 12 amino acids. Between the trimmed V and J ends, which lost 8 bases and 1 base, there was a span of 3 bases.

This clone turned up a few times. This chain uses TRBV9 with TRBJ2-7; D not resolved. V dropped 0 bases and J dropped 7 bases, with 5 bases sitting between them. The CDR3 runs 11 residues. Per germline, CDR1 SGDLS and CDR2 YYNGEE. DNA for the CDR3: TGTGCCAGCAGCGTAGAATATGAGCAGTACTTC. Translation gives CASSVEYEQYF.

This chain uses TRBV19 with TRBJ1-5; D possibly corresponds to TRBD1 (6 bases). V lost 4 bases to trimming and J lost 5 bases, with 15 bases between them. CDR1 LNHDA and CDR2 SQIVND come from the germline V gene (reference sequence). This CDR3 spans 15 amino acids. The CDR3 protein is CASSNLGAGDQPQHF. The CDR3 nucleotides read TGTGCCAGTAGTAATTTGGGGGCCGGGGATCAGCCCCAGCATTTT.

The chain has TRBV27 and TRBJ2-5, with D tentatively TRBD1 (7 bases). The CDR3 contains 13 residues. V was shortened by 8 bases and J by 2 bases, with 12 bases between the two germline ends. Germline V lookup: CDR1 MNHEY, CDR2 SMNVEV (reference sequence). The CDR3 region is CASAGQTQETQYF. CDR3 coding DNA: TGTGCCAGCGCGGGACAGACACAAGAGACCCAGTACTTC.

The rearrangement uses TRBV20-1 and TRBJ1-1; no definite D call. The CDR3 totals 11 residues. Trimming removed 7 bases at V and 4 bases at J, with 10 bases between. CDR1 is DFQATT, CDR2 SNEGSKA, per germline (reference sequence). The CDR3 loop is CSVGPVTEAFF. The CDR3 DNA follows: TGCAGTGTGGGCCCCGTCACTGAAGCTTTCTTT.

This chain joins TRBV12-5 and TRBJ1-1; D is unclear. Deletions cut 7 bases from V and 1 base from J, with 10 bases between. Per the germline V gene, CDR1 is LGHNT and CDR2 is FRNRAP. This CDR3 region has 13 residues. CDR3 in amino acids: CASDKSGNTEAFF. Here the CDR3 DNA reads TGTGCTAGTGATAAATCGGGGAACACTGAAGCTTTCTTT.

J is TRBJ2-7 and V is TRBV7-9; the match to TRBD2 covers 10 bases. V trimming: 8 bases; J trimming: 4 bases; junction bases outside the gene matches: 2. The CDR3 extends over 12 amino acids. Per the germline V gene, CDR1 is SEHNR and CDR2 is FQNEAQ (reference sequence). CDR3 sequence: CASGLAEYEQYF. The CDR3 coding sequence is TGTGCCAGCGGACTAGCGGAATACGAGCAGTACTTC.

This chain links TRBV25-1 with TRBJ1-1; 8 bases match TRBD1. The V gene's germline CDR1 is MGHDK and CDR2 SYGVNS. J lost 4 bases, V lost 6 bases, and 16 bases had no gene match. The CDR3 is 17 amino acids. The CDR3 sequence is CASSPRQGKGSSTEAFF. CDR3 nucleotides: TGTGCCAGCAGCCCGAGACAGGGGAAAGGAAGTAGCACTGAAGCTTTCTTT.

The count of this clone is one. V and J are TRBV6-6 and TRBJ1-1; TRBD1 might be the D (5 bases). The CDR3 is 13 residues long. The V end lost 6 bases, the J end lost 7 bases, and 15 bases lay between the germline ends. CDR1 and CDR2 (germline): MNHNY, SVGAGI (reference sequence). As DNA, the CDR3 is TGTGCCAGCAGAGCCAGGGATTGGGGTGAAGCTTTCTTT. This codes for CASRARDWGEAFF.

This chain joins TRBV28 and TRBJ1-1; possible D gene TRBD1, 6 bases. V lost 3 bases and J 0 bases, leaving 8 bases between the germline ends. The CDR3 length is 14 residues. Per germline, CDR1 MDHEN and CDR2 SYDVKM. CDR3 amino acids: CASSFGGMNTEAFF. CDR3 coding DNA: TGTGCCAGCAGTTTTGGGGGCATGAACACTGAAGCTTTCTTT. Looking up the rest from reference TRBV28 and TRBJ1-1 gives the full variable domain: DVKVTQSSRYLVKRTGEKVFLECVQDMDHENMFWYRQDPGLGLRLIYFSYDVKMKEKGDIPEGYSVSREKKERFSLILESASTNQTSMYLCASSFGGMNTEAFFGQGTRLTVV.

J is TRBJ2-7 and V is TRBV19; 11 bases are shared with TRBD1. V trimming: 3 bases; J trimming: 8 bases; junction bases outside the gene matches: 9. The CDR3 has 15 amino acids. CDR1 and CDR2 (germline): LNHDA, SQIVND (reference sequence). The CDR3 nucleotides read TGTGCCAGTAGTATGCCGGGACAGGGGGGTACTCAGCAGTACTTC. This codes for CASSMPGQGGTQQYF.

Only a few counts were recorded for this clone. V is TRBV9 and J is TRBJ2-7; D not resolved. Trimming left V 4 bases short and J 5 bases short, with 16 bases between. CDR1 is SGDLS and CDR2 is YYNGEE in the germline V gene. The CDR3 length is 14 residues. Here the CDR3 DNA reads TGTGCCAGCAGCTTTAGACCCCTAAGCGACGAGCAGTACTTC. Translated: CASSFRPLSDEQYF.

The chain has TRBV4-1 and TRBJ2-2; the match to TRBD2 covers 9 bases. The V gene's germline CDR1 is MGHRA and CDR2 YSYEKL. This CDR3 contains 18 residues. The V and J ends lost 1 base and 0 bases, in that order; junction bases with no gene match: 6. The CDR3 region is CASSQGAGGPANTGELFF. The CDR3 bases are TGCGCCAGCAGCCAAGGAGCGGGAGGACCCGCGAACACCGGGGAGCTGTTTTTT.

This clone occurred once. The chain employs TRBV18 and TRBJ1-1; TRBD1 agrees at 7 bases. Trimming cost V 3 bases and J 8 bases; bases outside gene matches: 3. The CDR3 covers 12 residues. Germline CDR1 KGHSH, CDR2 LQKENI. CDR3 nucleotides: TGTGCCAGCTCACCGACAGGGATCGAAGCTTTCTTT. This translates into CASSPTGIEAFF.

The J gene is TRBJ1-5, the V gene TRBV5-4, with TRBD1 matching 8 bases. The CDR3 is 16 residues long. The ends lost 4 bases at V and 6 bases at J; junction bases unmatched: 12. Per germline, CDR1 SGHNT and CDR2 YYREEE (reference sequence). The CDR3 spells CASSPPGQAPSQPQHF. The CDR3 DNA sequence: TGTGCCAGCAGCCCGCCGGGACAGGCCCCGAGTCAGCCCCAGCATTTT.

CDR3 loop: CASSSFYGYTF. The DNA of the CDR3 is TGTGCCAGCAGCTCGTTCTATGGCTACACCTTC. J is TRBJ1-2 and V is TRBV11-2; D call uncertain. The CDR3 consists of 11 residues. The germline CDR1 and CDR2 sequences are SGHAT and FQNNGV. V was pared by 4 bases and J by 4 bases, with 4 bases between.

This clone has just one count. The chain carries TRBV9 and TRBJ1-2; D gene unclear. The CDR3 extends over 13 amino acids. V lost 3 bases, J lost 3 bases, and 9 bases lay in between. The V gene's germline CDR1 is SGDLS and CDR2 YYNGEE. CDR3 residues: CASSAQSYYGYTF. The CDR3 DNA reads TGTGCCAGCAGCGCCCAATCATACTATGGCTACACCTTC.

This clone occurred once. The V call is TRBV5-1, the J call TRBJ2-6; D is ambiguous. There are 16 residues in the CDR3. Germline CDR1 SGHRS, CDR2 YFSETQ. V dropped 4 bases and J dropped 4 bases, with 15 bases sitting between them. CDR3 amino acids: CASSPRPGSGANVLTF. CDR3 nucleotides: TGCGCCAGCAGCCCCCGTCCAGGTTCAGGGGCCAACGTCCTGACTTTC.

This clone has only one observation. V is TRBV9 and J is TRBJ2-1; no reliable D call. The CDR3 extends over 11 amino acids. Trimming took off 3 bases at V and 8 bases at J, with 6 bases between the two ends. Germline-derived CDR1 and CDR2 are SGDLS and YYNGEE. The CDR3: CASSAFDEQFF. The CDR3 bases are TGTGCCAGCAGCGCCTTCGATGAGCAGTTCTTC.

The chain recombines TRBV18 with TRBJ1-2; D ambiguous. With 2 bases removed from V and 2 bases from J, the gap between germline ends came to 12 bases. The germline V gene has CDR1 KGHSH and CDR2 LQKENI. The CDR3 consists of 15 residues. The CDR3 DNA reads TGTGCCAGCTCACCAGGCGGCGTCGGGAACTATGGCTACACCTTC. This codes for CASSPGGVGNYGYTF.

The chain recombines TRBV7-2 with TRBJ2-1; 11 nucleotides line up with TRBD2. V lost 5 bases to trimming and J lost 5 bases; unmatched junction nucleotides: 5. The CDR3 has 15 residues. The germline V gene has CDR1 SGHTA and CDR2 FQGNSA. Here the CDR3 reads CASSLTSGENNEQFF. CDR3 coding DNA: TGTGCCAGCAGCCTGACTAGCGGGGAGAACAATGAGCAGTTCTTC.

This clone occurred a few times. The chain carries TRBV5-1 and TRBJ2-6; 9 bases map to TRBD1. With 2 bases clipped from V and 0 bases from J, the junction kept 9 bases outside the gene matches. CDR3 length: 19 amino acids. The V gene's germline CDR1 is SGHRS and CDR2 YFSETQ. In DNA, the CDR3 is TGCGCCAGCAGCTTAAACGGACAGGGGATTGTCTCTGGGGCCAACGTCCTGACTTTC. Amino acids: CASSLNGQGIVSGANVLTF.

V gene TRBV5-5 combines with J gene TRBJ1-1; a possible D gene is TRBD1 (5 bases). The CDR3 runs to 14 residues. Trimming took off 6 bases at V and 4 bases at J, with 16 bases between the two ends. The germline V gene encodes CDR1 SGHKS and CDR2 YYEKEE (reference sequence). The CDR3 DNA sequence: TGTGCCAGCACCCTGGTCGGGGGAGGCACTGAAGCTTTCTTT. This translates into CASTLVGGGTEAFF.